Listed here are 26 T cell receptor beta chains from one sample, sequenced in a study of response to subunit inactivated influenza vaccine. In TCRdb, the RT-PCR reads were re-called with MiXCR into one record per CDR3 protein. The sample has approximately 500,000 distinct CDR3 sequences, about an eighth seen once. Sequenced material: PBMCs from blood, taken about 6 weeks after vaccination. Receptors originate from a man aged 50 or older who received an inactivated influenza vaccine.

This chain links TRBV29-1 with TRBJ2-1; perhaps D is TRBD1 or TRBD2 (5 bases each). Germline V gene lookup returns CDR1 SQVTM and CDR2 ANQGSEA. The CDR3 runs to 13 residues. The V end was cut by 0 bases, the J end by 7 bases, with 10 bases between. In DNA, the CDR3 is TGCAGCGTTGAAGATGACAGAGGGAATGAGCAGTTCTTC. Translation gives CSVEDDRGNEQFF.

This clonotype was counted many times. The rearrangement joins TRBV20-1 to TRBJ2-7; 9 bases fit TRBD1. The CDR3 has 15 amino acids. With V trimmed by 0 bases and J by 4 bases, 7 bases remained unmatched. Germline CDR1 is DFQATT and CDR2 is SNEGSKA (reference sequence). The DNA for the CDR3 is TGCAGTGCTAGAGATTCCCGGACAGGGGTTTACGAGCAGTACTTC. This sequence encodes CSARDSRTGVYEQYF.

J is TRBJ2-3 and V is TRBV5-1; no reliable D call. This CDR3 comprises 16 residues. Germline-derived CDR1 and CDR2 are SGHRS and YFSETQ. Trimming left V 2 bases short and J 5 bases short, with 18 bases between. CDR3 sequence reads: CASSLGLQRRGDTQYF. CDR3 bases: TGCGCCAGCAGCTTAGGGTTACAGAGGAGAGGAGATACGCAGTATTTT.

Notes on this clonotype: This may stem from a read error, because a much larger clone lies one nucleotide away. This chain links TRBV24-1 with TRBJ2-2; no clear D. The V end was cut by 0 bases, the J end by 8 bases, with 3 bases between. CDR1 KGHDR and CDR2 SFDVKD come from the germline V gene. CDR3 length: 12 amino acids. CDR3 loop: CATSDLMGELFF. DNA of the CDR3: TGTGCCACCAGTGATTTGATGGGGGAGCTGTTTTTT.

The chain recombines TRBV30 with TRBJ2-3; D gene unclear. CDR1 is GTSNPN, CDR2 SVGIG, per germline (reference sequence). Trimming took off 0 bases at V and 0 bases at J, with 7 bases between the two ends. The CDR3 length is 14 residues. CDR3 nucleotides: TGTGCCTGGAGTGTAACCAGCAGCACAGATACGCAGTATTTT. Translating gives CAWSVTSSTDTQYF.

The chain is built from TRBV11-3 and TRBJ2-5; unclear D gene. The CDR3 sequence is 14 residues long. V lost 0 bases to trimming and J lost 2 bases, with 7 bases between them. Per the germline V gene, CDR1 is SGHNT and CDR2 is YENEEA. The CDR3 coding sequence is TGTGCCAGCAGCTTAGATCGCACGCAAGAGACCCAGTACTTC. This encodes CASSLDRTQETQYF.

This clonotype was counted between two and nine times. The V call is TRBV4-3, the J call TRBJ2-2, with 8 positions matching TRBD2. V was clipped by 1 base and J by 6 bases; unmatched bases: 7. The germline V gene encodes CDR1 LGHNA and CDR2 YSLEER. The CDR3 contains 16 residues. The CDR3 sequence: CASSQVFGRAAGELFF. In DNA form, the CDR3 reads TGCGCCAGCAGCCAAGTGTTCGGGAGGGCCGCCGGGGAGCTGTTTTTT.

This clonotype was seen more than once but under ten times. This chain connects TRBV11-1 to TRBJ2-2; perhaps TRBD2 as D (6 bases). Between the trimmed V and J ends, which lost 5 bases and 5 bases, there was a span of 12 bases. The CDR3 consists of 14 residues. The V gene's germline CDR1 is SGHAT and CDR2 FQDESV (reference sequence). The CDR3 region has the DNA TGTGCCAGCAGCGCGGGACTGTGGACCGGGGAGCTGTTTTTT. Its protein product is CASSAGLWTGELFF.

This clonotype has only one observation. The chain has TRBV12-3 or TRBV12-4 and TRBJ1-4; TRBD1 matches at 7 bases. The CDR3 spans 14 residues. V lost 6 bases to trimming and J lost 6 bases; unmatched junction nucleotides: 7. The CDR3 DNA reads as TGTGCCAGCAGCTGGGGGACAGCAGATGAAAAACTGTTTTTT. Amino acid sequence: CASSWGTADEKLFF.

This clonotype came up many times. The chain carries TRBV11-2 and TRBJ1-1; no clear D. Germline CDR1 is SGHAT and CDR2 is FQNNGV. Trimming took off 3 bases at V and 6 bases at J, with 14 bases between the two ends. This CDR3 comprises 14 residues. This CDR3 reads CASSLYAIRAEAFF. The CDR3 DNA follows: TGTGCCAGCAGCTTGTATGCAATTCGCGCTGAAGCTTTCTTT.

The chain carries TRBV9 and TRBJ2-5; 11 bases line up with TRBD2. Germline CDR1 is SGDLS and CDR2 is YYNGEE. J was trimmed by 2 bases and V by 2 bases; bases with no gene match: 2. The CDR3 is made up of 15 amino acids. For the CDR3, the DNA is TGTGCCAGCAGCGTCCCTAGCGGGGGGCAAGAGACCCAGTACTTC. It yields the protein CASSVPSGGQETQYF.

This clonotype appeared a few times. The rearrangement uses TRBV25-1 and TRBJ1-2; weak D call: TRBD1 (6 bases). Trimming took off 2 bases at V and 8 bases at J, with 21 bases between the two ends. CDR3 size: 16 residues. Looked up from germline, CDR1 is MGHDK and CDR2 is SYGVNS. The CDR3 reads CASSEDQGKTIGGYTF. CDR3 sequence (DNA): TGTGCCAGCAGTGAAGACCAGGGGAAGACGATCGGGGGCTACACCTTC.

This chain links TRBV5-4 with TRBJ2-1; 14 nucleotides match TRBD2. Germline CDR1 and CDR2: SGHNT and YYREEE (reference sequence). This CDR3 is built from 19 residues. V lost 4 bases, J lost 1 base, and 10 bases stayed unmatched. This chain's CDR3 is CASSLAGTSGSASYNEQFF. The CDR3 region has the DNA TGTGCCAGCAGCCTGGCCGGGACTAGCGGGAGTGCGTCCTACAATGAGCAGTTCTTC.

The chain employs TRBV30 and TRBJ1-4, with 9 bases fitting TRBD1. The germline V gene has CDR1 GTSNPN and CDR2 SVGIG (reference sequence). Trimming removed 3 bases from V and 8 bases from J; junction bases left unmatched: 10. The CDR3 runs 15 residues. CDR3: CAWSPLDRGVEKLFF. The CDR3 bases are TGTGCCTGGAGCCCGCTGGACAGGGGAGTCGAAAAACTGTTTTTT.

The chain is built from TRBV28 and TRBJ2-3; D may be TRBD1 or TRBD2 (5 bases each). This CDR3 contains 18 residues. Germline-derived CDR1 and CDR2 are MDHEN and SYDVKM. V shed 8 bases and J shed 2 bases, with 26 bases lying between them. The CDR3 loop reads CASGYNRGGSSYTDTQYF. As DNA, the CDR3 is TGTGCCAGCGGATATAATCGGGGCGGGTCTTCCTACACAGATACGCAGTATTTT.

This clonotype was picked up a small number of times. V and J are TRBV5-6 and TRBJ2-7; D is undetermined. This CDR3 has 12 residues. V lost 5 bases, J lost 7 bases, and 13 bases lay in between. Germline CDR1 SGHDT, CDR2 YYEEEE. CDR3 sequence reads: CASRKLTGEQYF. The CDR3 bases are TGTGCCAGCAGAAAACTAACGGGTGAGCAGTACTTC.

The chain uses TRBV12-3 or TRBV12-4 and TRBJ2-2, with D tentatively TRBD1 (6 bases). This CDR3 is 14 amino acids long. Trimming removed 5 bases at V and 7 bases at J, with 14 bases between. CDR3 amino acids: CASSPINRVGELFF. CDR3 sequence (DNA): TGTGCCAGCAGTCCAATTAACAGGGTCGGGGAGCTGTTTTTT.

The chain recombines TRBV20-1 with TRBJ2-6, with 7 nucleotides matching TRBD1. The trim removed 3 bases at V and 0 bases at J, leaving 11 bases unmatched. Germline V gene sequence: CDR1 DFQATT, CDR2 SNEGSKA (reference sequence). CDR3 length equals 18 residues. CDR3 sequence reads: CSARVQGSFSSGANVLTF. The CDR3 bases are TGCAGTGCTAGGGTACAGGGGTCCTTTAGCTCTGGGGCCAACGTCCTGACTTTC.

This clonotype was detected ten times or more. The rearrangement links TRBV20-1 to TRBJ2-7; TRBD1 matches at 7 bases. J was trimmed by 3 bases and V by 6 bases; bases with no gene match: 8. The V gene's germline CDR1 is DFQATT and CDR2 SNEGSKA (reference sequence). The CDR3 runs 13 residues. This CDR3 is CSAPDRRSYEQYF. The CDR3 region has the DNA TGCAGTGCCCCGGACAGGCGAAGCTACGAGCAGTACTTC.

This clonotype was counted at least ten times. The V gene is TRBV7-2, the J gene TRBJ2-7, with D hard to call. The V end was cut by 1 base, the J end by 4 bases, with 8 bases between. This CDR3 contains 13 residues. The V gene's germline CDR1 is SGHTA and CDR2 FQGNSA. CDR3 coding DNA: TGTGCCAGCAGCTTAGAGGGCACTTACGAGCAGTACTTC. Protein product: CASSLEGTYEQYF.

This clonotype was seen a handful of times. The chain joins TRBV11-1 to TRBJ2-7; D not certain. This CDR3 is built from 14 residues. The germline V gene encodes CDR1 SGHAT and CDR2 FQDESV (reference sequence). V lost 1 base, J lost 5 bases, and 12 bases lay in between. CDR3 nucleotide sequence: TGTGCCAGCAGCTTAGAACTGACACCCGACGAGCAGTACTTC. Amino acid sequence: CASSLELTPDEQYF. The whole variable domain, remainder taken from reference TRBV11-1 and TRBJ2-7, is EAEVAQSPRYKITEKSQAVAFWCDPISGHATLYWYRQILGQGPELLVQFQDESVVDDSQLPKDRFSAERLKGVDSTLKIQPAELGDSAMYLCASSLELTPDEQYFGPGTRLTVT.

This clonotype was seen a few times. This rearrangement joins TRBV12-3 or TRBV12-4 to TRBJ2-2; 14 nucleotides match TRBD2. J was trimmed by 6 bases and V by 6 bases; bases with no gene match: 12. This CDR3 comprises 18 residues. CDR3 protein: CASSPLETSGRAAGELFF. The CDR3 DNA sequence: TGTGCCAGCAGCCCCCTCGAGACTAGCGGGAGGGCCGCCGGGGAGCTGTTTTTT.

V gene TRBV11-2 combines with J gene TRBJ2-3, with D possibly matching TRBD2 (6 bases). This CDR3 is built from 15 residues. Trimming took off 3 bases at V and 5 bases at J, with 15 bases between the two ends. Per germline, CDR1 SGHAT and CDR2 FQNNGV. As DNA, the CDR3 is TGTGCCAGCAGCTTTTTTTTAACGGGGGAAGATACGCAGTATTTT. Encoded protein: CASSFFLTGEDTQYF.

This clonotype was found many times. This chain connects TRBV5-1 to TRBJ2-2, with D possibly being TRBD1 (6 bases). Germline lookup yields CDR1 SGHRS and CDR2 YFSETQ. The CDR3 has 13 residues. V was clipped by 0 bases and J by 15 bases, with 15 bases between them. CDR3 amino acids: CASSLDGQLEVFF. Here the CDR3 DNA reads TGCGCCAGCAGCTTGGACGGACAGCTTGAAGTGTTTTTT.

This clonotype has only a few counts. The V call is TRBV4-1, the J call TRBJ1-2, with D possibly being TRBD1 (5 bases). This CDR3 has 16 residues. Trimming cost V 1 base and J 3 bases, with 15 bases left between them. Germline assignment: CDR1 MGHRA and CDR2 YSYEKL. The CDR3 reads CASSQGWQTTDYGYTF. CDR3 bases: TGCGCCAGCAGCCAAGGGTGGCAGACGACAGACTATGGCTACACCTTC.

V is TRBV7-2 and J is TRBJ2-7; 9 nucleotides agree with TRBD2. After removal of 3 bases from V and 0 bases from J, the junction contained 6 bases not matched to a gene. This CDR3 comprises 16 residues. Germline V gives CDR1 SGHTA, CDR2 FQGNSA. The CDR3, as DNA: TGTGCCAGCAGCTTGGCCCGACTAGCGGACTCCTACGAGCAGTACTTC. Amino acids: CASSLARLADSYEQYF.